The TCR beta chain described here comes from a study of T cell clonotyping in hematopoietic cell transplantation. Time point noted: recipient sample about 28 days before transplant, after cytoreduction. Looked up from germline, CDR1 is MDHEN and CDR2 is SYDVKM. CDR3 length: 14 amino acids. V dropped 6 bases and J dropped 2; count of bases not matched to a gene: 5. Assay: immunoSEQ multiplex PCR; the TCRdb copy retains only in-frame clones and omits some. This table holds around 28,000 clones, roughly 91% found once. The sample here was peripheral blood mononuclear cells, taken before stem cell transplant. This TCR was sampled from a man between 50 and 59 years old with acute myeloid leukemia. Some clones in this sample may be carry-over from other donors' samples. V is TRBV28 and J is TRBJ2-7; TRBD1 matches 9 bases. This CDR3 is CASSRDRVTYEQYF. DNA for the CDR3: TGTGCCAGCAGCCGGGACAGGGTAACCTACGAGCAGTACTTC.